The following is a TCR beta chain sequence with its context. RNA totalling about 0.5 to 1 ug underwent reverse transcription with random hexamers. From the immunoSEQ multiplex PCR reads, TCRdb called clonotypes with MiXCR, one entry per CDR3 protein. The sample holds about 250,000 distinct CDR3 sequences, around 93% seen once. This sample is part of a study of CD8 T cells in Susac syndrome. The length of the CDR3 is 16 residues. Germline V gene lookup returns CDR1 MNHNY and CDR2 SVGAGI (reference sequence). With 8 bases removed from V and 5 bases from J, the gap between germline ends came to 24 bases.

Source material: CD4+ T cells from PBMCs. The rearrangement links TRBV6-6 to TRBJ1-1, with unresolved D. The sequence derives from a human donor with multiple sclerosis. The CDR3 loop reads CASSPAGRLLRTEAFF. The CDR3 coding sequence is TGTGCCAGCTCCCCCGCGGGTCGCCTTTTACGGACTGAAGCTTTCTTT.